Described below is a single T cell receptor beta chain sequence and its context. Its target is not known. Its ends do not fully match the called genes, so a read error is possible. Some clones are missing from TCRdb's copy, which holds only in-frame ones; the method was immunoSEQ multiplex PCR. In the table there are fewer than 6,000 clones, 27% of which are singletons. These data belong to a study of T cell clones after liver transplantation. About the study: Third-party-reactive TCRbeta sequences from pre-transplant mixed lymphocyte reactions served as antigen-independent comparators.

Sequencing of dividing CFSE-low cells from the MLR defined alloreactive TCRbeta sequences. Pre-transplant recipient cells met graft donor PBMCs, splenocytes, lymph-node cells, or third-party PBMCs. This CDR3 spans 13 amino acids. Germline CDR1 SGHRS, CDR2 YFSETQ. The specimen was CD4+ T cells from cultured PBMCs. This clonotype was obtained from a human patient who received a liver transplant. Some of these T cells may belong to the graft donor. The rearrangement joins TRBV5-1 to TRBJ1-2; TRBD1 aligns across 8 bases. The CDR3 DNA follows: TGCGCCAGTAGCGCGCAGGGGGCCTATGGCGACACCTTC. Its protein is CASSAQGAYGDTF. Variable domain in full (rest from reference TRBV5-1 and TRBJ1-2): KAGVTQTPRYLIKTRGQQVTLSCSPISGHRSVSWYQQTPGQGLQFLFEYFSETQRNKGNFPGRFSGRQFSNSRSEMNVSTLELGDSALYLCASSAQGAYGDTFGSGTRLTVV.